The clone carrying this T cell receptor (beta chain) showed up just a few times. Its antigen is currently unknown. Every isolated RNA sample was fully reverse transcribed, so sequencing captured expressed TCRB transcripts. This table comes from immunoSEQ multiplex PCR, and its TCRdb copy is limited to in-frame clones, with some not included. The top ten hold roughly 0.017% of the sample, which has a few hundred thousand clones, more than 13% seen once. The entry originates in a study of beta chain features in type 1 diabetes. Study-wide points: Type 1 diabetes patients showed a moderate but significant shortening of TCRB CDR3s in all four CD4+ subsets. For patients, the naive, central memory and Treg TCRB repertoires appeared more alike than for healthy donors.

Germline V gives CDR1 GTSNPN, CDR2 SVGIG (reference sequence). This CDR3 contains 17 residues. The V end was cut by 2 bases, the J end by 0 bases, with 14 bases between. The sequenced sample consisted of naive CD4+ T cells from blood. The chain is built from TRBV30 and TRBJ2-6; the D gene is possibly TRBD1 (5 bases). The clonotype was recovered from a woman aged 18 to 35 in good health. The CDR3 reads CAWSFRVANSGANVLTF. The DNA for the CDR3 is TGTGCCTGGAGTTTCAGGGTAGCTAACTCTGGGGCCAACGTCCTGACTTTC.